This TCR beta chain was found in a study of spatial heterogeneity in lung cancer. Study details: A T cell module score from matched bulk RNA-seq correlated strongly with TCR transcript counts in tumor regions. The library had UMIs, and each TCR and UMI pair averaged more than ten raw reads.

Only a few counts were recorded for this clonotype. Its target is not known. Study-wide points: Approximate estimated coverage of tumor T cells amounted to about 7% for alpha and 11% to 15% for beta chains. The number of expanded tumor alpha and beta chains correlated with mutation number.

Germline V gives CDR1 SGDLS, CDR2 YYNGEE. The CDR3 totals 15 residues. Germline trimming cut 2 bases from V and 2 bases from J; bases unmatched to any gene: 4. Time point of the sample: sample taken at primary tumor resection. The donor population consisted of approximately 68 patients with untreated, early-stage non-small cell lung cancer. Via MiXCR, TCRdb re-called the 5' RACE reads, giving one row per CDR3 protein. The sample carries more than 25,000 distinct CDR3 sequences, less than 9% recorded once. The TCR was taken from a male donor with early-stage non-small cell lung cancer. The gene calls are TRBV9 and TRBJ1-3; 7 positions agree with TRBD1. This sample comprised lung tumor tissue, obtained at surgery. The CDR3 reads CASSVGGGTGNTIYF. CDR3 DNA sequence: TGTGCCAGCAGCGTGGGAGGGGGCACTGGAAACACCATATATTTT. Based on the CDR3 plus reference TRBV9 and TRBJ1-3, the full variable domain is DSGVTQTPKHLITATGQRVTLRCSPRSGDLSVYWYQQSLDQGLQFLIQYYNGEERAKGNILERFSAQQFPDLHSELNLSSLELGDSALYFCASSVGGGTGNTIYFGEGSWLTVV.